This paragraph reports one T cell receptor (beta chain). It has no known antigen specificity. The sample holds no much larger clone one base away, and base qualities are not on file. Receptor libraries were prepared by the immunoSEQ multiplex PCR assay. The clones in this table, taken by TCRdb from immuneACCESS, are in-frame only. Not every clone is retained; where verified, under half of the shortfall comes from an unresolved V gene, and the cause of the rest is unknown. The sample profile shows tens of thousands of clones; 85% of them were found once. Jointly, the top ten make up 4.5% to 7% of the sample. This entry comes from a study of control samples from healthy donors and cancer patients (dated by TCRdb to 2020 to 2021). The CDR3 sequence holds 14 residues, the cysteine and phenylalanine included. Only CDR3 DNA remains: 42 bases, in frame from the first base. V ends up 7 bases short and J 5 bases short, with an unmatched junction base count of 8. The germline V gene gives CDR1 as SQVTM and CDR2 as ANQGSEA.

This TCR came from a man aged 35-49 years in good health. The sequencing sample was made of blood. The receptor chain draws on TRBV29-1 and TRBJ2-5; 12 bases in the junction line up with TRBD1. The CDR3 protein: CSGRDRGPWETQYF. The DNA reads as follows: TGCAGCGGCCGGGACAGGGGGCCATGGGAGACCCAGTACTTC.